This TCR beta chain originates from a study of cytomegalovirus exposure and HLA in healthy donors (TCRdb year 2017). Regarding the study in general: An earlier analysis of some 500 of the donors reported approximately 290 Gb of sequence data and 117 million unique TCR beta sequences from about 179 million T cells. An early release that covered about 640 HLA-typed donors contained around 300 gigabases of sequencing data and roughly 84 million unique TCR sequences. Of the roughly 390 genotyped donors, approximately 82% fell in the genetic ancestry cluster associated with self-reported Caucasian donors. The study was designed to test whether signatures of past pathogen exposure could be identified by cataloging public T cell receptors. The study profiled the T cell repertoires of under 700 subjects by immunosequencing and related them to cytomegalovirus serostatus. In addition to the first cohort of hundreds of subjects, a separate validation cohort of some 120 different subjects was used. To predict cytomegalovirus infection status, the study combined high-throughput TCR immunosequencing, statistical association of individual TCRs with disease status, and machine learning. A later analysis re-analyzed previously published TCR beta repertoires from roughly 690 donors and added high-resolution HLA genotyping to study TCR occurrence patterns. Rather than using new phenotypic data, the later analysis identified candidate immune exposures from TCR beta sequences and from how often those sequences occurred across donors. An earlier analysis of several hundred of the donors applied high-throughput TCR beta sequencing to assess whether each TCR beta V gene segment acted as functional or pseudogenic. Alongside the repertoire data, information on donor age, sex, ethnicity and CMV serostatus was compiled. In a later genetic analysis, genome-wide SNP genotypes for about three fifths of the 666 donors were used, and that subset was treated as a discovery cohort. All discovery cohort repertoires had been generated using a single sequencing platform. Both class I and class II loci were covered by HLA typing, at four-digit resolution. Typing coverage differed by locus: A, B, C, DRB1 and DQB1 were typed in about 620-630 donors, DQA1 in 522, DPA1 in 606, and DPB1 in just under 490. Because of strong linkage in the cohort, roughly five DR-DQ haplotypes were treated as single units for association and clustering. Among 300 to 500 genotyped donors of the cohort, an average of about 220,000 unique TCR beta nucleotide sequences was sequenced per donor, of which 15% to 20% were non-productive.

What the research found in general, with its limitations: Most CMV-associated TCR beta chains appeared to be HLA-restricted in a later analysis, and the HLA associations seemed to be driven largely by CMV exposure. Some IMGT-functional V segments, including TRBV6-2 and TRBV6-3, could not be told apart with the 87-base-pair reads, so those segments were excluded. In vitro tests confirmed that a few of the cytomegalovirus-associated TCR beta chains recognize cytomegalovirus antigens. The authors suggested that the approach could potentially be generalized to other disease states and immunological phenotypes. Cytomegalovirus status was reported to be diagnosed by the classifier with high specificity and sensitivity in both the original and validation cohorts. Only TCR beta chains were sequenced in this cohort, and the absence of alpha or paired-chain data limited detectable features. In an earlier analysis of a few hundred of the donors, most TCR beta V segments were observed in productive rearrangements about 87% or about 30% of the time, broadly matching IMGT annotations. According to a later analysis, parvovirus B19, influenza, CMV and Epstein-Barr virus appeared linked to several top co-occurrence clusters. The sequencing pipeline was judged likely to have produced a cluster of highly shared sequence variants as a technical artifact. Sequencing depth was assumed to be roughly uniform across donors in the presence/absence analyses, though that assumption may not hold. A later analysis found that TCR association rates varied across HLA loci, with DRB1 alleles showing the most associated TCRs and HLA-C alleles the fewest. At a false discovery rate of 0.05, a later analysis linked 16,951 TCR beta sequences to specific HLA alleles. A further reported finding was that TCR beta sequences accurately predicted the HLA-A and HLA-B alleles for most subjects in the first cohort. CMV serostatus was the only immune exposure information available for the cohort. Most TCR sequences were observed very rarely across donors, whereas some public TCRs were present in many individuals. In a later genetic analysis, a missense DCLRE1C variant was associated with V-gene and J-gene trimming of TCR beta chains, and the association was replicated in an independent cohort. In a later analysis, HLA-associated TCR beta chains showed more clonal expansion and lower generation probabilities than non-associated chains that were equally common. Correlated functional status among segregating V segments might reflect linkage disequilibrium, but an unknown experimental factor could not be ruled out. Because counts were too low, 15 or so rarely observed V segments, including chromosome 9 orphons, were excluded from the earlier analysis of 587 of the donors. The study gave a list of roughly 150 TCR beta chains associated with cytomegalovirus. Compared with the roughly 700-donor mean, donors in an Asian-associated ancestry cluster had fewer N-insertions in productive TCRs, according to a later genetic analysis. Because HLA typing was missing for some donors at each locus, association tests included only the typed subset. Assigning TCR associations to individual alleles was difficult when HLA alleles, especially DR and DQ, strongly co-occurred.

In total, approximately 610 healthy bone marrow donors made up the cohort. At the time of sampling, every cohort member was nominally healthy, though immune exposures that went unrecorded were likely present. The donor was CMV seropositive and was included in the group of almost 300 seropositive cohort members. A peripheral blood sample was provided by each donor, and peripheral blood mononuclear cells were used for TCR beta sequencing. Genomic DNA extraction from the blood cell samples was performed with the Qiagen DNeasy Blood Extraction Kit. Library generation was performed with the immunoSEQ multiplex PCR assay. The multiplex PCR relied on a mix of 60 forward primers for TCR Vbeta segments and 13 reverse primers for TCR Jbeta segments. The CDR3 region of rearranged TCR beta genes was amplified from genomic DNA by a multiplex PCR assay. The Illumina HiSeq System was used to sequence the amplified TCR beta libraries as 87-base-pair reads. As for the original processing: A later analysis tallied approximately 87 million unique TCR beta chains across the approximately 670 repertoires, and approximately 11 million of those chains were shared by two or more donors. Raw reads were error-corrected and collapsed into unique sequences with a nearest-neighbor algorithm that merged closely related sequences to remove PCR and sequencing errors. To assign V, D and J gene segments, CDR3 sequences were aligned to IMGT reference sequences. For a sequence to be retained, at least a six-nucleotide match to both a V gene segment and a J gene segment was required. Rearrangements were called productive when the CDR3 lacked stop codons and stayed in frame with V and J; all others were non-productive. CDR3 was defined by IMGT convention, running from the second conserved V-encoded cysteine to the conserved J-encoded phenylalanine. The earlier analysis of about 620 of the donors excluded sequences that lacked an unambiguous match to a single V gene segment. In an earlier analysis of a few hundred of the donors, V segments were called functional above 56.7% productive rearrangements and were called segregating when the between-donor standard deviation exceeded 5%. To diagnose cytomegalovirus status from the catalog of TCR beta chain sequences, a statistical classification framework was built. In a later analysis, TCR nucleotide sequences were compared against IMGT/GENE-DB human TR gene sequences so that V and J genes could be assigned. A later analysis assigned CDR3 sequences and most-parsimonious VDJ recombination scenarios with the TCRdist pipeline. In a later analysis, every TCR beta chain was defined by the combination of its CDR3 amino acid sequence and its V-gene family, and reads without a unique V-gene family were dropped. To address suspected cross-contamination and a sequencing artifact, a later analysis removed 592 highly shared, low-generation-probability nucleotide sequences. A later analysis calculated a clonal expansion index for each public chain from normalized within-repertoire ranks of inferred template counts. In a later analysis, generation probabilities were computed using a VDJ recombination model fitted to out-of-frame rearrangements, and the results were checked against IGoR. A later analysis scored TCR-TCR, TCR-HLA and TCR-CMV co-occurrence with hypergeometric tests, applying a repertoire-size bias correction to TCR pairs. False discovery rates were estimated in a later analysis by permuting HLA or CMV assignments 20 times. A later analysis grouped co-occurring TCRs with DBSCAN, adding TCRdist sequence similarity when clustering within HLA-allele-positive subsets. For co-occurrence clustering, repertoires with fewer than 30,000 or more than 120,000 public chains were excluded, along with five repertoires with anomalous nucleotide sharing. The source is immuneACCESS, and TCRdb retained only in-frame sequences with V and J called. Part of the clones is not carried over; for the studies checked, unresolved V genes explain less than half of this, and the remainder is unexplained. For V, J and clone size, that table is used; D and trimming come from the DNA. The sample table contains over 110,000 clones; only one count was recorded for about three quarters of them. Roughly 1.2% of the sample lies in the top ten.

CDR1 SGHAT and CDR2 FQNNGV were looked up in the germline V gene. Including the terminal cysteine and phenylalanine, the CDR3 comprises 13 residues. Only the CDR3 portion is preserved as DNA: 39 bases, with reading frame beginning at the first base. A distance of 10 bases separates the germline ends of V and J, which lose 1 base and 9 bases respectively. Concerning this clone itself: There is no known antigen for this receptor. One base away there is no much larger clone; base qualities are not given.

The chain employs TRBV11-2 and TRBJ1-5, with no D gene named confidently. This clonotype was obtained from a male donor in good health and CMV-seropositive. Sequencing was done on a sample of PBMCs. Read as DNA, the sequence is TGTGCCAGCAGCTTAGCGTCCGGTCGGCCCCAGCATTTT. Translated, this is CASSLASGRPQHF. The CDR3, completed at both ends by the reference TRBV11-2 and TRBJ1-5 genes, gives the full variable domain EAGVAQSPRYKIIEKRQSVAFWCNPISGHATLYWYQQILGQGPKLLIQFQNNGVVDDSQLPKDRFSAERLKGVDSTLKIQPAKLEDSAVYLCASSLASGRPQHFGDGTRLSIL.